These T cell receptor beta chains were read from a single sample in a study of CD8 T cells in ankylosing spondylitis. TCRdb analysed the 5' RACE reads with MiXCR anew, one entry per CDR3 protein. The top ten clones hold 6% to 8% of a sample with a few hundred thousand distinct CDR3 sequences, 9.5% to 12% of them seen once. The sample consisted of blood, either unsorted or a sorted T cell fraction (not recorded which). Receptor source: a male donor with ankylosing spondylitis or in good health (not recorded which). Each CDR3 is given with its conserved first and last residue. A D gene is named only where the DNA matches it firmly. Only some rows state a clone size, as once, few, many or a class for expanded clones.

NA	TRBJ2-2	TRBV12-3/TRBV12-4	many	TGTGCCAGCAGTCAGGGATTTACTTCCTGGGAGCTGTTTTTT	CASSQGFTSWELFF
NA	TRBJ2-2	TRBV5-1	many	TGCGCCAGCAGTGATACTGCCGGGGAGCTGTTTTTT	CASSDTAGELFF
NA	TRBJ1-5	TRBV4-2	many	TGTGCCAGCAGCCAGGCGTCTCTAGAGCAGCCCCAGCATTTT	CASSQASLEQPQHF
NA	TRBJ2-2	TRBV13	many	TGTGCCAGCATGTTGGGGGACGGCGGGGAGCTGTTTTTT	CASMLGDGGELFF
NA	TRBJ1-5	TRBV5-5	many	TGTGCCAGCAGCTTAGAAATCCGTCAGCCCCAGCATTTT	CASSLEIRQPQHF
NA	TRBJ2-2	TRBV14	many	TGTGCCAGCGCCTCGACCATCGCATTCACCGGGGAGCTGTTTTTT	CASASTIAFTGELFF
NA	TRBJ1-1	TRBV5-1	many	TGCGCCAGCAGCCCATGGAGGGGGAACACTGAAGCTTTCTTT	CASSPWRGNTEAFF
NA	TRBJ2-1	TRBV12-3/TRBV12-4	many	TGTGCCAGCAGTTGGACCCCCTCCGATGAGCAGTTCTTC	CASSWTPSDEQFF
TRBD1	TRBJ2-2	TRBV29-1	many	TGCAGCGTTGAAGAACAGGGGATTGGCGGGGAGCTGTTTTTT	CSVEEQGIGGELFF
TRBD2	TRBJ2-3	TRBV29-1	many	TGCAGCGTTGAACCGGCGGGCGGGGGGACAGATACGCAGTATTTT	CSVEPAGGGTDTQYF
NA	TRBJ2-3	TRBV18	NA	TGTGCCAGCTCACCGGTAGGGGCCACAGATACGCAGTATTTT	CASSPVGATDTQYF
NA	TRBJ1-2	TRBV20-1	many	TGCAGTCCTGAGGGGCGCTATAACTATGGCTACACCTTC	CSPEGRYNYGYTF
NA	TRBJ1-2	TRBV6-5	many	TGTGCCAGCAGTTATCAGGGCGCTGGCTACACCTTC	CASSYQGAGYTF
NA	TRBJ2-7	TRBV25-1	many	TGTGCCAGCAGTGAAAACTACGAGCAGTACTTC	CASSENYEQYF
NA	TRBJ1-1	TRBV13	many	TGTGCCAGCAGCGTAGAGGACGGCTTAACTGAAGCTTTCTTT	CASSVEDGLTEAFF
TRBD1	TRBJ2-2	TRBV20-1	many	TGCAGTGCTTGGGACAGGAACACCGGGGAGCTGTTTTTT	CSAWDRNTGELFF
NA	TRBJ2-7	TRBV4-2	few	TGTGCCAGCAGCGATAAACAGGGCCCCTACGAGCAGTACTTC	CASSDKQGPYEQYF
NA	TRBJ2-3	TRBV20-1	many	TGCAGTGCTGGGGGCGGGGAACCCACAGATACGCAGTATTTT	CSAGGGEPTDTQYF
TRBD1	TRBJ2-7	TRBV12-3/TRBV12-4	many	TGTGCCAGCAGCCCTCACAGGGGCTCCTCCTACGAGCAGTACTTC	CASSPHRGSSYEQYF
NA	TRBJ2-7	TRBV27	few	TGTGCCAGCAGTTCCCCCGGACGGAGCTCCTACGAGCAGTACTTC	CASSSPGRSSYEQYF
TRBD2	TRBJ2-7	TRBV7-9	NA	TGTGCCAGCAGCTCCGTGAGTGGGAGCGGGATATACGAGCAGTACTTC	CASSSVSGSGIYEQYF
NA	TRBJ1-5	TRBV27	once	TGTGCCAGCAGTTCCCCCGGGGCCGGCCAGCCCCAGCATTTT	CASSSPGAGQPQHF
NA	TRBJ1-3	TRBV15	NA	TGTGCCACCAGCAGAGTTCGTCCCTCTGGAAACACCATATATTTT	CATSRVRPSGNTIYF
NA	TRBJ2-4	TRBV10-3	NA	TGTGCCATCAGTGAACCCCTCGGGACCGATAAAAACATTCAGTACTTC	CAISEPLGTDKNIQYF
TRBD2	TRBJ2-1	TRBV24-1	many	TGTGCCACCAGTGATTTTGCGGGAGGGCTGTATGAGCAGTTCTTC	CATSDFAGGLYEQFF
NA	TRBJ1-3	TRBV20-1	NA	TGCAGTGCTAGAGGGGCCCCAGAAAGTTCTGGAAACACCATATATTTT	CSARGAPESSGNTIYF
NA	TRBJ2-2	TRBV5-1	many	TGCGCCAGCAGCTTGGGACGGCAGTCCGCGAACACCGGGGAGCTGTTTTTT	CASSLGRQSANTGELFF
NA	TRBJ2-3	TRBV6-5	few	TGTGCCAGCAGGTCTCACTTCACAGATACGCAGTATTTT	CASRSHFTDTQYF
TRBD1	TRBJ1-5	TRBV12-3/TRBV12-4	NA	TGTGCCAGCAGTTTTGGACAGGGTGGGCAGCCCCAGCATTTT	CASSFGQGGQPQHF
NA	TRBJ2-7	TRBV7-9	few	TGTGCCAGCAGCTCCTCGGGCCTTGGGGACTACGAGCAGTACTTC	CASSSSGLGDYEQYF
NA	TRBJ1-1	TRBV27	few	TGTGCCAGCAGAACAGGTACCGTCACTGAAGCTTTCTTT	CASRTGTVTEAFF
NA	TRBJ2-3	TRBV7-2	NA	TGTGCCAGCAGCTTAGCGATGGGCGGGGGCACAGATACGCAGTATTTT	CASSLAMGGGTDTQYF
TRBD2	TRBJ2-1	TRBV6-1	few	TGTGCCAGCAGTGAAGGGGGACTAGCGGGGTTAAATGAGCAGTTCTTC	CASSEGGLAGLNEQFF
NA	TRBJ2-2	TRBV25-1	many	TGTGCCAGCAGTGACCCCCCCGGGGAGCTGTTTTTT	CASSDPPGELFF
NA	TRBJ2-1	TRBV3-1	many	TGTGCCAGCAGCCAACGTGGACTGAATGAGCAGTTCTTC	CASSQRGLNEQFF
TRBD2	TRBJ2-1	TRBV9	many	TGTGCCAGCAGCGGCCGGACTAGCGGGACCTACAATGAGCAGTTCTTC	CASSGRTSGTYNEQFF
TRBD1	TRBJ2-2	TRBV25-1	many	TGTGCCAGCAGCCGGACAGGTTTAAACACCGGGGAGCTGTTTTTT	CASSRTGLNTGELFF
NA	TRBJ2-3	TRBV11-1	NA	TGTGCCAGCAGCTTAGATGGCAGGGGGGGCACAGATACGCAGTATTTT	CASSLDGRGGTDTQYF
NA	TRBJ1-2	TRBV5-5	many	TGTGCCAGCAGCTACGGCCGTCCGGGAACTAACTATGGCTACACCTTC	CASSYGRPGTNYGYTF
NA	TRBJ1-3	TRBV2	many	TGTGCCAGCAGTGATTTTTTGGACCGTCTCTCTGGAAACACCATATATTTT	CASSDFLDRLSGNTIYF
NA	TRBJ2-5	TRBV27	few	TGTGCCAGCAGTCCCACCGGGGCGGAGACCCAGTACTTC	CASSPTGAETQYF
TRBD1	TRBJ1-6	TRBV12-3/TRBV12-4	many	TGTGCCAGCAGTTCCGGGACAGGGTGGAATTCACCCCTCCACTTT	CASSSGTGWNSPLHF
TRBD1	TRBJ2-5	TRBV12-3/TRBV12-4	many	TGTGCCAGCAGTGGTCCCGGGACAGCCGAAGAGACCCAGTACTTC	CASSGPGTAEETQYF
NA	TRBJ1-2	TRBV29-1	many	TGCAGCGGGTCGGGGGGGAACTATGGCTACACCTTC	CSGSGGNYGYTF
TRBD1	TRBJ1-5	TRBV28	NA	TGTGCCAGCAGGACACAAATGGACAGGACTCAGCCCCAGCATTTT	CASRTQMDRTQPQHF
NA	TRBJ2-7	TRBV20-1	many	TGCAGTGCTAGAGATAACGAGCGGATCTACGAGCAGTACTTC	CSARDNERIYEQYF
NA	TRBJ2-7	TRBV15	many	TGTGCCACCAGCAGAGGAAGAGGGGTAGCCTACGAGCAGTACTTC	CATSRGRGVAYEQYF
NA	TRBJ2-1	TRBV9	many	TGTGCCAGCAGCGTAGCAGGGTTGGTAGGCCTCAATGAGCAGTTCTTC	CASSVAGLVGLNEQFF
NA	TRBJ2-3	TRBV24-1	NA	TGTGCCACCGGACACGGTGGTACAGATACGCAGTATTTT	CATGHGGTDTQYF
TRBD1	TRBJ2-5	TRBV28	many	TGTGCCAGTACTGTAGGGGGCGGGGAGACCCAGTACTTC	CASTVGGGETQYF
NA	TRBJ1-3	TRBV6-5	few	TGTGCCAGCAGTTACTCTTCGGGGGCGCGCGGTAACACCATATATTTT	CASSYSSGARGNTIYF
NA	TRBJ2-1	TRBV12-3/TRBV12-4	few	TGTGCCAGCAGGCAGGGGGGCCCGTGGAATGAGCAGTTCTTC	CASRQGGPWNEQFF
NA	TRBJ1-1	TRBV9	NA	TGTGCCAGCAGCGCCTGGGCCATGAACACTGAAGCTTTCTTT	CASSAWAMNTEAFF
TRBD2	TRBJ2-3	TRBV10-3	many	TGTGCCATCGCGGCGGGGGGAGGCACAGATACGCAGTATTTT	CAIAAGGGTDTQYF
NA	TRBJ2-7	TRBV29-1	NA	TGCAGCGCGACCGCCGGGAGAAACTACGAGCAGTACTTC	CSATAGRNYEQYF
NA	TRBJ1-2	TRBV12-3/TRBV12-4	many	TGTGCCAGCAGTTTAATCTATGGCTACACCTTC	CASSLIYGYTF
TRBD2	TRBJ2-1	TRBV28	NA	TGTGCCAGTCGAGACAGGGGGTTTACGGGACTAGCGGGAGTCAGTGAGCAGTTCTTC	CASRDRGFTGLAGVSEQFF